The sequence of this T cell receptor beta chain was determined in a study of T cell responses to AZD1222 COVID-19 vaccine. In germline, CDR1 is SGHNT, CDR2 YENEEA. This CDR3 has 14 amino acids. Trimming cost V 5 bases and J 0 bases, with 10 bases left between them. Sequencing used immunoSEQ multiplex PCR; TCRdb keeps in-frame clones, though not all of them. The sample consists of about 170,000 clones, roughly 90% of them appearing once. J is TRBJ1-2 and V is TRBV11-3; weak D call: TRBD1 (5 bases). The TCR originated in an adult in good health. This material consisted of peripheral blood, taken on day 0 of AZD1222 vaccination. This CDR3 reads CASSKGPTNYGYTF. The CDR3 DNA reads TGTGCCAGCAGCAAGGGACCCACTAACTATGGCTACACCTTC.